A single sample is the source of the 28 T cell receptor beta chains below, sequenced in a study of T cell responses to AZD1222 COVID-19 vaccine. Clones were sequenced by immunoSEQ multiplex PCR, and TCRdb holds only the in-frame ones, with some missing. The sample records roughly 170,000 clones, roughly 88% being singletons. Sequences were derived from peripheral blood, sampled on day 0 of AZD1222 vaccination. These receptors came from an adult in good health.

The V call is TRBV7-9, the J call TRBJ1-5; D is unresolved. Germline loops: CDR1 SEHNR, CDR2 FQNEAQ (reference sequence). The V gene lost 1 base and the J gene lost 4 bases, with 8 bases spanning the gap. The CDR3 covers 14 residues. CDR3 DNA sequence: TGTGCCAGCAGCTTAGGAAACTCTAATCAGCCCCAGCATTTT. This gives the protein CASSLGNSNQPQHF.

This clone is a singleton in its sample. The chain links TRBV27 to TRBJ2-1; TRBD2 matches 8 bases. This CDR3 has 16 amino acids. J was trimmed by 6 bases and V by 0 bases; bases with no gene match: 7. Germline CDR1 MNHEY, CDR2 SMNVEV (reference sequence). The CDR3 DNA reads TGTGCCAGCAGTTTATCGATTCGGGGGGGCAGCAATGAGCAGTTCTTC. Its translation is CASSLSIRGGSNEQFF.

The V and J genes are TRBV4-1 and TRBJ2-1; D remains ambiguous. CDR3 length equals 17 residues. CDR1 and CDR2 (germline): MGHRA, YSYEKL. V lost 1 base and J 0 bases, leaving 13 bases between the germline ends. CDR3 sequence: CASSQAPDGNSYNEQFF. As DNA, the CDR3 is TGCGCCAGCAGCCAAGCGCCGGACGGCAACTCCTACAATGAGCAGTTCTTC.

The genes are TRBV7-2 and TRBJ1-4; D remains ambiguous. CDR1 and CDR2 from the germline V gene are SGHTA and FQGNSA. Between the trimmed V and J ends, which lost 2 bases and 8 bases, there was a span of 9 bases. This CDR3 region has 13 residues. CDR3 sequence: CASSLLRREKLFF. In nucleotides, the CDR3 is TGTGCCAGCAGCTTATTAAGACGAGAAAAACTGTTTTTT.

The chain carries TRBV7-9 and TRBJ2-1; D gene unclear. Germline-derived CDR1 and CDR2 are SEHNR and FQNEAQ (reference sequence). Trimming removed 1 base at V and 7 bases at J, with 14 bases between. The CDR3 extends over 15 amino acids. CDR3 sequence reads: CASSLGWDRVNEQFF. CDR3 nucleotide sequence: TGTGCCAGCAGCTTAGGATGGGATAGGGTGAATGAGCAGTTCTTC.

The chain couples TRBV7-3 to TRBJ1-1; TRBD1 aligns across 8 bases. J was trimmed by 1 base and V by 4 bases; bases with no gene match: 5. Germline values: CDR1 SGHTA, CDR2 FQGTGA. The CDR3 is 15 residues long. CDR3 sequence (DNA): TGTGCCAGCAGCTCGTCCGGGACAGGGAACACTGAAGCTTTCTTT. This translates into CASSSSGTGNTEAFF.

Worth noting for this clone: Other DNA sequences in this sample translate to the same CDR3. The CDR3 sequence: CASSPGQGLSYEQYF. The CDR3 bases are TGTGCCAGCTCACCAGGACAGGGACTATCCTACGAGCAGTACTTC. The chain joins TRBV18 to TRBJ2-7, with a tentative D call TRBD1 (8 bases). The germline gives CDR1 KGHSH, CDR2 LQKENI. The germline V and J ends were trimmed by 2 bases and 1 base, with 12 bases remaining between them. The CDR3 extends over 15 amino acids.

This chain uses TRBV24-1 with TRBJ2-3, with D hard to call. The germline CDR1 and CDR2 sequences are KGHDR and SFDVKD. The CDR3 loop spans 15 amino acids. V lost 3 bases and J 1 base, leaving 10 bases between the germline ends. This chain's CDR3 is CATSDSRTRTDTQYF. The CDR3 DNA sequence: TGTGCCACCAGTGATAGCCGGACCCGCACAGATACGCAGTATTTT.

V is TRBV6-6 and J is TRBJ2-5; the D gene is possibly TRBD1 (6 bases). The CDR3 has 14 residues. The V end lost 5 bases, the J end lost 1 base, and 11 bases lay between the germline ends. Germline V CDR1 and CDR2: MNHNY, SVGAGI (reference sequence). For the CDR3, the DNA is TGTGCCAGCAGTGCTGTGGGGGCCCAAGAGACCCAGTACTTC. Its protein is CASSAVGAQETQYF.

This rearrangement joins TRBV6-5 to TRBJ2-5; possibly TRBD2 for D (6 bases). CDR3 size: 15 residues. Germline CDR1 MNHEY, CDR2 SVGAGI. The ends were cut back, 6 bases at V and 5 bases at J, with 19 bases in the middle. CDR3 loop: CASSPRDGGRETQYF. For the CDR3, the DNA is TGTGCCAGCAGCCCACGGGATGGGGGGAGGGAGACCCAGTACTTC.

This clone was seen a few times. The CDR3 sequence is CASSGLASNTGELFF. The CDR3 DNA sequence: TGCGCCAGCAGCGGACTAGCCTCGAACACCGGGGAGCTGTTTTTT. This chain uses TRBV5-1 with TRBJ2-2, with 8 bases identical to TRBD2. The V gene end was trimmed by 4 bases and the J gene end by 0 bases; junction bases not matched to a gene: 2. The CDR3 is 15 residues long. Germline V gene sequence: CDR1 SGHRS, CDR2 YFSETQ.

This clone showed up just once. The rearrangement joins TRBV28 to TRBJ1-5; 7 nucleotides match TRBD1. With V trimmed by 8 bases and J by 2 bases, 9 bases remained unmatched. Germline lookup yields CDR1 MDHEN and CDR2 SYDVKM. There are 15 residues in the CDR3. CDR3: CASLTSQGGNQPQHF. The CDR3, as DNA: TGTGCCAGCTTGACTTCCCAGGGGGGCAATCAGCCCCAGCATTTT.

V and J are TRBV3-1 (or the pseudogene TRBV3-2) and TRBJ1-2; 8 nucleotides agree with TRBD1. CDR1 is LGHDT, CDR2 YNNKEL, per germline (reference sequence). The CDR3 contains 14 residues. V shed 6 bases and J 2 bases; nucleotides not matched to a gene: 5. CDR3 in DNA: TGTGCCAGCAGAAGGACAGGGAAGAACTATGGCTACACCTTC. It specifies CASRRTGKNYGYTF.

The genes are TRBV11-2 and TRBJ1-1; tentative D call: TRBD1 (5 bases). From germline, CDR1 is SGHAT and CDR2 FQNNGV. This CDR3 spans 14 amino acids. V was clipped by 3 bases and J by 3 bases, with 11 bases between them. In nucleotides, the CDR3 is TGTGCCAGCAGCTTTTGGGGAGGGGACACTGAAGCTTTCTTT. Translated: CASSFWGGDTEAFF.

The chain employs TRBV9 and TRBJ2-3, with 13 positions matching TRBD2. This CDR3 is built from 17 residues. Per germline, CDR1 SGDLS and CDR2 YYNGEE. With 4 bases clipped from V and 5 bases from J, the junction kept 10 bases outside the gene matches. The CDR3 DNA reads TGTGCCAGCAGCCCCTCAACTAGCGGGGGGGCCAAAGATACGCAGTATTTT. As protein: CASSPSTSGGAKDTQYF. Variable domain in full (rest from reference TRBV9 and TRBJ2-3): DSGVTQTPKHLITATGQRVTLRCSPRSGDLSVYWYQQSLDQGLQFLIQYYNGEERAKGNILERFSAQQFPDLHSELNLSSLELGDSALYFCASSPSTSGGAKDTQYFGPGTRLTVL.

This sequence joins TRBV24-1 and TRBJ1-5; 10 bases match TRBD1. The junction had 10 bases not matched to a gene; V was cut back by 2 bases and J by 7 bases. Germline V lookup: CDR1 KGHDR, CDR2 SFDVKD. The CDR3 consists of 17 residues. In DNA form, the CDR3 reads TGTGCCACCAGTGATTCCGGGACAGGGGCGCTGGGACAGCCCCAGCATTTT. It is translated as CATSDSGTGALGQPQHF.

The J gene is TRBJ2-5, the V gene TRBV5-1, with D tentatively TRBD2 (6 bases). The CDR3 contains 13 residues. CDR1 SGHRS and CDR2 YFSETQ come from the germline V gene. The V end lost 0 bases, the J end lost 4 bases, and 7 bases lay between the germline ends. The CDR3 protein is CASSLAAGETQYF. CDR3 nucleotide sequence: TGCGCCAGCAGCTTGGCAGCGGGAGAGACCCAGTACTTC.

V is TRBV6-5 and J is TRBJ1-5, with a tentative D call TRBD1 (5 bases). Germline CDR1 is MNHEY and CDR2 is SVGAGI. The V end was cut by 4 bases, the J end by 2 bases, with 12 bases between. The CDR3 covers 15 residues. Here the CDR3 reads CASSSTGSGNQPQHF. The CDR3 region has the DNA TGTGCCAGCAGTTCTACAGGCTCTGGCAATCAGCCCCAGCATTTT.

J is TRBJ1-6 and V is TRBV28, with D perhaps matching TRBD1 (5 bases). CDR1 and CDR2 from the germline V gene are MDHEN and SYDVKM. Trimming stripped 2 bases from V and 5 bases from J, with 7 bases between. The CDR3 consists of 14 residues. CDR3 region: CASSLQQDNSPLHF. CDR3 DNA: TGTGCCAGCAGTTTACAACAGGATAATTCACCCCTCCACTTT.

The V gene is TRBV28, the J gene TRBJ1-3, with no clear D. Germline CDR1 MDHEN, CDR2 SYDVKM. This CDR3 spans 14 amino acids. V was trimmed by 3 bases and J by 0 bases, leaving 6 bases between them. The CDR3 nucleotides are TGTGCCAGCAGTTTTCCGAACTCTGGAAACACCATATATTTT. It codes for CASSFPNSGNTIYF. Based on the CDR3 plus reference TRBV28 and TRBJ1-3, the full variable domain is DVKVTQSSRYLVKRTGEKVFLECVQDMDHENMFWYRQDPGLGLRLIYFSYDVKMKEKGDIPEGYSVSREKKERFSLILESASTNQTSMYLCASSFPNSGNTIYFGEGSWLTVV.

The genes are TRBV5-1 and TRBJ1-1; possibly TRBD1 for D (6 bases). Trimming removed 0 bases from V and 4 bases from J, with 13 bases in between. The CDR3 is made up of 15 amino acids. From germline, CDR1 is SGHRS and CDR2 YFSETQ. CDR3 nucleotides: TGCGCCAGCAGCTTGGATCTCAGGGGAGGCACTGAAGCTTTCTTT. Protein: CASSLDLRGGTEAFF.

Only a few counts were recorded for this clone. The chain employs TRBV19 and TRBJ2-1, with D perhaps given as TRBD1 or TRBD2 (5 bases each). V shed 5 bases and J shed 4 bases, with 9 bases lying between them. CDR3 length equals 13 residues. The germline V gene encodes CDR1 LNHDA and CDR2 SQIVND (reference sequence). CDR3 nucleotide sequence: TGTGCCAGTAGTGATGAGGGGTACAATGAGCAGTTCTTC. It yields the protein CASSDEGYNEQFF.

This clone was seen a handful of times. The V call is TRBV12-3 or TRBV12-4, the J call TRBJ2-7; D may be TRBD2 (6 bases). CDR3 length equals 13 residues. V lost 7 bases and J lost 2, with 12 bases in between. The CDR3: CASIGGFPYEQYF. The CDR3 region has the DNA TGTGCCAGCATAGGAGGGTTCCCCTACGAGCAGTACTTC.

The chain links TRBV10-2 to TRBJ1-2; D gene ambiguous. Germline V lookup: CDR1 WSHSY, CDR2 SAAADI. V was trimmed by 2 bases and J by 7 bases, leaving 8 bases between them. The CDR3 has 12 residues. The CDR3 sequence: CASSEAYGGYTF. CDR3 in DNA: TGCGCCAGCAGTGAGGCGTACGGTGGCTACACCTTC.

The gene calls are TRBV28 and TRBJ1-5, with D perhaps matching TRBD1 (5 bases). CDR1 and CDR2 (germline): MDHEN, SYDVKM. This CDR3 has 15 residues. The V gene lost 6 bases and the J gene lost 3 bases, with 15 bases spanning the gap. The CDR3 DNA is TGTGCCAGCAGAAAAAGGGTCAGGGACAATCAGCCCCAGCATTTT. Translation gives CASRKRVRDNQPQHF.

The chain uses TRBV5-1 and TRBJ2-3; 8 nucleotides agree with TRBD2. Germline V gene sequence: CDR1 SGHRS, CDR2 YFSETQ. This CDR3 is 14 amino acids long. The trim removed 3 bases at V and 5 bases at J, leaving 5 bases unmatched. The CDR3 coding sequence is TGCGCCAGCAGCTCGGCTAGCGGGCAAGATACGCAGTATTTT. Translation gives CASSSASGQDTQYF.

V is TRBV30 and J is TRBJ1-1, with D possibly being TRBD1 (5 bases). V lost 2 bases and J lost 1, with 11 bases in between. CDR1 and CDR2 (germline): GTSNPN, SVGIG (reference sequence). CDR3 length equals 14 residues. The CDR3 here is CAWSSQGGNTEAFF. In nucleotides, the CDR3 is TGTGCCTGGAGTAGTCAGGGTGGGAACACTGAAGCTTTCTTT.

The CDR3 DNA reads as TGTGCCACCAGCACGTTGGACAGGGACGGCAATGAGCAGTTCTTC. Its translation: CATSTLDRDGNEQFF. This rearrangement joins TRBV24-1 to TRBJ2-1; 8 nucleotides line up with TRBD1. The CDR3 spans 15 residues. Per the germline V gene, CDR1 is KGHDR and CDR2 is SFDVKD. The trim removed 7 bases at V and 6 bases at J, leaving 10 bases unmatched.